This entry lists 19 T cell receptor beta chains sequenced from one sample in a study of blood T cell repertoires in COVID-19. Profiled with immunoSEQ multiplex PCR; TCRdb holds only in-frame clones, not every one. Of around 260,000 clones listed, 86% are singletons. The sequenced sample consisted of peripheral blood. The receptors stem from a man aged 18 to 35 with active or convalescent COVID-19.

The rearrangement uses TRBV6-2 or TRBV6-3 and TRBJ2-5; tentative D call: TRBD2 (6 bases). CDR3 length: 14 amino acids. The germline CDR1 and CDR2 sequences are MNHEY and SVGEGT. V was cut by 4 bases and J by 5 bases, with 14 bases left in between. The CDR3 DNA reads TGTGCCAGCAGTTCTAACGGGAGCCCCGAGACCCAGTACTTC. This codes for CASSSNGSPETQYF.

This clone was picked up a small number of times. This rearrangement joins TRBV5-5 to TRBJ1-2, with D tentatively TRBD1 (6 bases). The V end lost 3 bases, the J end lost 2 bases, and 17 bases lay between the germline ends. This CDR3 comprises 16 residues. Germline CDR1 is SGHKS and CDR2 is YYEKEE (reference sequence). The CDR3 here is CASSWAFAGDNYGYTF. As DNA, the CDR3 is TGTGCCAGCAGCTGGGCCTTCGCAGGGGACAACTATGGCTACACCTTC.

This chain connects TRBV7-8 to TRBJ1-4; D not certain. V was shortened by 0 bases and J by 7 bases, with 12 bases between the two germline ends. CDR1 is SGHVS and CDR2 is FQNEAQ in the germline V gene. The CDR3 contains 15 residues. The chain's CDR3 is CASSLAGGVIEKLFF. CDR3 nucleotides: TGTGCCAGCAGCTTAGCCGGCGGTGTTATTGAAAAACTGTTTTTT.

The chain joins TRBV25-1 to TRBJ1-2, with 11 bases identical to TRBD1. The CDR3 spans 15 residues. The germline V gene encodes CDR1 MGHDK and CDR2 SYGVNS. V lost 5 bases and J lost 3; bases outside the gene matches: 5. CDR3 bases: TGTGCCAGCAGTTCGTGGACAGGGGGCTACTATGGCTACACCTTC. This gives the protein CASSSWTGGYYGYTF.

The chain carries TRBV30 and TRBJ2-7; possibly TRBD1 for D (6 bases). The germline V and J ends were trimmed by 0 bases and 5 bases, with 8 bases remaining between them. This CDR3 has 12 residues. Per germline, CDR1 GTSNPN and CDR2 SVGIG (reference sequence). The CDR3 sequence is CAWSVQGDEQYF. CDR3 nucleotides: TGTGCCTGGAGTGTACAGGGAGACGAGCAGTACTTC.

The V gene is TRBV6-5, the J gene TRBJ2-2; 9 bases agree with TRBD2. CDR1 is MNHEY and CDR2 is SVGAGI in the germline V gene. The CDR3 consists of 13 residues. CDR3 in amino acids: CAIGLASTGELFF. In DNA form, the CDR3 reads TGTGCGATCGGACTAGCGAGCACCGGGGAGCTGTTTTTT.

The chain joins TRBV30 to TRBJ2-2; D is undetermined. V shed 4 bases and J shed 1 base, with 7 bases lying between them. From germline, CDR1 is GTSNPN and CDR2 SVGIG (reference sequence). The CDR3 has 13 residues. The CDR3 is CAWMRLNTGELFF. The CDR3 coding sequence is TGTGCCTGGATGAGGTTGAACACCGGGGAGCTGTTTTTT.

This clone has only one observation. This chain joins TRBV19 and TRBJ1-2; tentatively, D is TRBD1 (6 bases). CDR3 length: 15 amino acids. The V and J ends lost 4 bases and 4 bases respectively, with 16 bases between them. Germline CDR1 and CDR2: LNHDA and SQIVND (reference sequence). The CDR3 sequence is CASSTLADRSYGYTF. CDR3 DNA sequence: TGTGCCAGTAGTACCTTGGCCGACAGGAGCTATGGCTACACCTTC. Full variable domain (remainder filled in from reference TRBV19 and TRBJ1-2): DGGITQSPKYLFRKEGQNVTLSCEQNLNHDAMYWYRQDPGQGLRLIYYSQIVNDFQKGDIAEGYSVSREKKESFPLTVTSAQKNPTAFYLCASSTLADRSYGYTFGSGTRLTVV.

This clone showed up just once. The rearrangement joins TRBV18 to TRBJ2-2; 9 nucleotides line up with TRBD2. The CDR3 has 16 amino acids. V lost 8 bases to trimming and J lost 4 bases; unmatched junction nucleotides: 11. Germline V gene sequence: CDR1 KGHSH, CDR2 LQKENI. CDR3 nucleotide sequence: TGTGCCAGCCGAAGGTCAGCGGGGGGTTTCACCGGGGAGCTGTTTTTT. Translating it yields CASRRSAGGFTGELFF.

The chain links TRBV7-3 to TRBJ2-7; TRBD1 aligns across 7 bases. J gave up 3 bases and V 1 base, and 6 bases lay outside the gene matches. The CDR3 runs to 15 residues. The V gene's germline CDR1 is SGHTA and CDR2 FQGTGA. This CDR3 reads CASSLRGGDSYEQYF. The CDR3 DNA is TGTGCCAGCAGCTTAAGGGGTGGGGACAGCTACGAGCAGTACTTC.

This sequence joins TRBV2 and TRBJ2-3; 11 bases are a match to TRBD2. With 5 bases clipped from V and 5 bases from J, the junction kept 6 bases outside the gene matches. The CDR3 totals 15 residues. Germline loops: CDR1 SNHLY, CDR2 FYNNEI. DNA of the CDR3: TGTGCCAGCAGTACCCTAGCGGGGGGCGGAGATACGCAGTATTTT. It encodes CASSTLAGGGDTQYF.

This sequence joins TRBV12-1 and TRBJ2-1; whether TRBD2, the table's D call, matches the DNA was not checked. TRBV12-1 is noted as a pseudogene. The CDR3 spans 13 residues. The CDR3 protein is CAPAGGPYNEQFF. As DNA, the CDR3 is TGTGCCCCTGCGGGAGGACCCTACAATGAGCAGTTCTTC.

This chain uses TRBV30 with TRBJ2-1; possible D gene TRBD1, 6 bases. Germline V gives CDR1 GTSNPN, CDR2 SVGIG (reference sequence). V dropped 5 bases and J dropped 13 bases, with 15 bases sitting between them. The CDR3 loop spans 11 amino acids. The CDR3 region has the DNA TGTGCCTGGTTTAGCCCAGGGGAACAGTTCTTC. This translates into CAWFSPGEQFF.

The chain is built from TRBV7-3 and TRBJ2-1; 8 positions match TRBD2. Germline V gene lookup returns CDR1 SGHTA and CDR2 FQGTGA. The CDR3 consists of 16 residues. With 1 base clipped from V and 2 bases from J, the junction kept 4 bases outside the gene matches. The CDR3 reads CASSLRPAGAYNEQFF. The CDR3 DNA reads TGTGCCAGCAGCTTAAGGCCAGCGGGAGCCTACAATGAGCAGTTCTTC.

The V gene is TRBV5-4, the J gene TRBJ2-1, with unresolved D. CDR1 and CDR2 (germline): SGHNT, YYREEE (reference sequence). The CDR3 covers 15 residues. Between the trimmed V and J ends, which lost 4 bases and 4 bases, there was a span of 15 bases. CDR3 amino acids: CASSPTSRVYNEQFF. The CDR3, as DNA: TGTGCCAGCAGCCCGACTTCACGGGTTTACAATGAGCAGTTCTTC.

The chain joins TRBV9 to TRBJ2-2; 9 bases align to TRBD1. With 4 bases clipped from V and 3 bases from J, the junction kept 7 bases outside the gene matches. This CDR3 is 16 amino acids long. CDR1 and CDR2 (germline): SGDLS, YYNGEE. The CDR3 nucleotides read TGTGCCAGCAGCAAGAACCGGGACAGGGACACCGGGGAGCTGTTTTTT. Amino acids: CASSKNRDRDTGELFF.

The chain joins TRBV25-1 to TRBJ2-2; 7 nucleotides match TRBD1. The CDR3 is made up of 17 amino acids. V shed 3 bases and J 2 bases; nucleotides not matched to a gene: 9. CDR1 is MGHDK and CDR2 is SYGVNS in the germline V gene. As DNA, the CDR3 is TGTGCCAGCAGTGATTTAGATAGGGACAGTAACACCGGGGAGCTGTTTTTT. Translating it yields CASSDLDRDSNTGELFF.

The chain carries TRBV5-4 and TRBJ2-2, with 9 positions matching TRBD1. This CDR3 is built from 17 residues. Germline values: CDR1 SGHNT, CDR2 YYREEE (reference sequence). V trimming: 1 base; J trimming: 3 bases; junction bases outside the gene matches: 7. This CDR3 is CASSLHWGQGHTGELFF. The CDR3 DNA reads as TGTGCCAGCAGCTTGCACTGGGGACAGGGCCACACCGGGGAGCTGTTTTTT.

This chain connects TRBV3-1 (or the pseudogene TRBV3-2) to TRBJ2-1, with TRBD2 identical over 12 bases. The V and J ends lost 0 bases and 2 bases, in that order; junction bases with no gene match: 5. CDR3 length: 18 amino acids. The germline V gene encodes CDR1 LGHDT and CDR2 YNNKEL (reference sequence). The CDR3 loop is CASSQDTSGRRPYNEQFF. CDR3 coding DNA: TGTGCCAGCAGCCAAGACACTAGCGGGAGGCGGCCCTACAATGAGCAGTTCTTC.